Each of the 8 T cell receptor beta chains below was sequenced from the same sample in a study of blood T cell repertoires in COVID-19. Sequencing was performed with immunoSEQ multiplex PCR; in TCRdb, only in-frame clones are kept and a portion is missing. The sample yields approximately 29,000 clones, 85% to 95% seen once. The sequencing input was peripheral blood. These TCRs come from a woman aged 65 to 85 with COVID-19, enrolled during active disease.

The gene calls are TRBV9 and TRBJ1-1, with a possible D match to TRBD1 (5 bases). Germline assignment: CDR1 SGDLS and CDR2 YYNGEE. Between the trimmed V and J ends, which lost 5 bases and 12 bases, there was a span of 17 bases. The CDR3 length is 12 residues. CDR3 nucleotide sequence: TGTGCCAGCAGGGGATTAGTGGGGGACTCTTTCTTT. It is translated as CASRGLVGDSFF.

The chain uses TRBV29-1 and TRBJ1-2, with 8 bases that match TRBD1. This CDR3 spans 15 amino acids. Germline V gene sequence: CDR1 SQVTM, CDR2 ANQGSEA. V lost 6 bases, J lost 4 bases, and 13 bases stayed unmatched. This chain's CDR3 is CSVDRPGTGLYGYTF. The CDR3 DNA sequence: TGCAGCGTAGATCGTCCCGGGACAGGCCTCTATGGCTACACCTTC. The full variable domain, its missing parts supplied by reference TRBV29-1 and TRBJ1-2, is SAVISQKPSRDICQRGTSLTIQCQVDSQVTMMFWYRQQPGQSLTLIATANQGSEATYESGFVIDKFPISRPNLTFSTLTVSNMSPEDSSIYLCSVDRPGTGLYGYTFGSGTRLTVV.

The chain combines TRBV28 with TRBJ1-5, with D possibly TRBD1 on 5 matching bases. This CDR3 is built from 15 residues. Germline V gives CDR1 MDHEN, CDR2 SYDVKM. The germline V and J ends were trimmed by 1 base and 3 bases, with 10 bases remaining between them. The CDR3: CASSLLGHDNQPQHF. The CDR3, as DNA: TGTGCCAGCAGTTTATTGGGGCATGACAATCAGCCCCAGCATTTT.

This clone has just one count. The genes are TRBV9 and TRBJ1-2; maybe TRBD1 (5 bases). Germline V CDR1 and CDR2: SGDLS, YYNGEE. This CDR3 region has 16 residues. With 5 bases removed from V and 0 bases from J, the gap between germline ends came to 17 bases. CDR3: CASSDTWGATNYGYTF. DNA for the CDR3: TGTGCCAGCAGTGACACGTGGGGCGCAACTAACTATGGCTACACCTTC.

The chain joins TRBV9 to TRBJ1-5; a weak D match, TRBD1 (6 bases). The V gene's germline CDR1 is SGDLS and CDR2 YYNGEE. Trimming took off 4 bases at V and 10 bases at J, with 27 bases between the two ends. The CDR3 totals 17 residues. CDR3 sequence reads: CASSPYVDSSPLYPQHF. The CDR3 nucleotides are TGTGCCAGCAGCCCCTACGTGGACAGCTCCCCCCTATACCCCCAGCATTTT. Full variable domain (rest looked up from reference TRBV9 and TRBJ1-5): DSGVTQTPKHLITATGQRVTLRCSPRSGDLSVYWYQQSLDQGLQFLIQYYNGEERAKGNILERFSAQQFPDLHSELNLSSLELGDSALYFCASSPYVDSSPLYPQHFGDGTRLSIL.

The chain employs TRBV19 and TRBJ1-1, with D unclear. Trimming took 3 bases from V and 7 from J, leaving 9 bases between them. Germline assignment: CDR1 LNHDA and CDR2 SQIVND (reference sequence). The CDR3 loop spans 12 amino acids. This CDR3 reads CASSITRYEAFF. DNA of the CDR3: TGTGCCAGTAGTATTACGAGATATGAAGCTTTCTTT.

The chain couples TRBV29-1 to TRBJ1-1; tentatively, D is TRBD1 (5 bases). The CDR3 sequence is 12 residues long. V was clipped by 8 bases and J by 8 bases, with 18 bases between them. The V gene's germline CDR1 is SQVTM and CDR2 ANQGSEA. CDR3 sequence (DNA): TGCAGCAGCCTAAGTTGGGGGGTAGAAGCTTTCTTT. Its translation is CSSLSWGVEAFF.

The chain carries TRBV30 and TRBJ1-4; unclear D gene. The V gene lost 4 bases and the J gene lost 15 bases, with 15 bases spanning the gap. Germline V gene sequence: CDR1 GTSNPN, CDR2 SVGIG (reference sequence). The CDR3 extends over 11 amino acids. The CDR3 loop is CAWTTGSRMFF. In DNA form, the CDR3 reads TGTGCCTGGACCACCGGGAGTAGGATGTTTTTT.